This T cell receptor beta chain was sequenced in a study of human T cells and chemical hapten exposure. Study-level results: TCRs at high frequency, those above 1 in 1000, did not change with DPC sensitization.

The sample holds many counts of this clonotype. No antigen is known for it. Library preparation tagged each individual cDNA molecule with a unique molecular identifier. In the original analysis: Across samples, TCR counts had a median of roughly 96,000 and ranged from roughly 23,224 to 750,000. TCRdb reprocessed the RACE reads with MiXCR, giving one entry per CDR3 protein. Here the V and J calls rest on TCRdb's processing, not on the authors' analysis. The sample consists of 130,000 or so distinct CDR3 sequences, approximately 8.3% of them appearing once. The V end lost 3 bases, the J end lost 3 bases, and 8 bases lay between the germline ends. This CDR3 is 13 amino acids long. CDR1 and CDR2 (germline): MGHDK, SYGVNS. Time point reported: healthy volunteer bleed at 2 weeks. The study extracted total RNA from unfractionated whole blood.

The clonotype was recovered from a male donor in good health. Some clones in this sample may be carry-over from other donors' samples. The sequenced sample was whole blood. This chain joins TRBV25-1 and TRBJ2-5, with D perhaps matching TRBD2 (5 bases). CDR3 sequence (DNA): TGTGCCAGCAGTGATTTGGAGGAAGAGACCCAGTACTTC. This encodes CASSDLEEETQYF.